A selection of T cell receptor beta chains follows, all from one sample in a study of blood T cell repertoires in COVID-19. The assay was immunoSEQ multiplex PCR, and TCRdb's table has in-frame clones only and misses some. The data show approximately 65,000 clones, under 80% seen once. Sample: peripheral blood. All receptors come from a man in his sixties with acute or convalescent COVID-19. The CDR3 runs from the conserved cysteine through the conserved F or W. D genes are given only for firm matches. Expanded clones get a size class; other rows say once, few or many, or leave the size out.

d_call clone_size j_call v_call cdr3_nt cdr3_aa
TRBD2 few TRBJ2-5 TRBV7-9 TGTGCCAGCAGCCGAGGACTAGCGGGAGATTCAGAGACCCAGTACTTC CASSRGLAGDSETQYF
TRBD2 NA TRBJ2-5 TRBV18 TGTGCCAGCTCACCGTGGGGGAGGGCCCAAGAGACCCAGTACTTC CASSPWGRAQETQYF
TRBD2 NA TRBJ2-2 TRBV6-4 TGTGCCAGCAGTGTCACTAGCGGGAATACCGAGCTGTTTTTT CASSVTSGNTELFF
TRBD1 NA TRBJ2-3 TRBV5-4 TGTGCCAGCAGCTCGGGACAGCACACAGATACGCAGTATTTT CASSSGQHTDTQYF
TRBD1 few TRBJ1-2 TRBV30 TGTGCCTGGAGTGAAGTGACAGGGGAGGATGGCTACACCTTC CAWSEVTGEDGYTF
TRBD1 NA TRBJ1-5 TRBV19 TGTGCCAGTAGTGTGTACAGGGGGCACAATCAGCCCCAGCATTTT CASSVYRGHNQPQHF
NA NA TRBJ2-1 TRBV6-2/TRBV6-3 TGTGCCAGCAGTTACGCAGGGCCCCACAATGAGCAGTTCTTC CASSYAGPHNEQFF
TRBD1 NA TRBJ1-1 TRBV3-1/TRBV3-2 TGTGCCAGCAGCCGACAGGGTACTGAAGCTTTCTTT CASSRQGTEAFF
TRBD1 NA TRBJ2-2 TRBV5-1 TGCGCCAGCAGCTTCCGACAGGGTAGGAACACCGGGGAGCTGTTTTTT CASSFRQGRNTGELFF
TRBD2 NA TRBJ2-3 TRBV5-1 TGCGCCAGCACCCAAAGCGGGAGTGTCTCAGATACGCAGTATTTT CASTQSGSVSDTQYF
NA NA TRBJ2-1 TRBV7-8 TGTGCCAGCAGCTTAGTGGAGGGTTCTTACAATGAGCAGTTCTTC CASSLVEGSYNEQFF
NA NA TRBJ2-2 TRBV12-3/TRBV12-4 TGTGCCAGCAGTTCCTCCGGGGAGCTGTTTTTT CASSSSGELFF
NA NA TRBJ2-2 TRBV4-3 TGCGCCAGCAGCCAAGATCGAGTCGCGAACACCGGGGAGCTGTTTTTT CASSQDRVANTGELFF
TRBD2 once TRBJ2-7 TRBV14 TGTGCCAGCAGCAGTACTAGCGGGATCTACGAGCAGTACTTC CASSSTSGIYEQYF
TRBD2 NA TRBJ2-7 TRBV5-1 TGCGCCAGCAGCTTTAGCGGGCGCTCCTACGAGCAGTACTTC CASSFSGRSYEQYF
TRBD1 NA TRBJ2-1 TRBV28 TGTGCCAGCAGTCGACAGGGGTACAATGAGCAGTTCTTC CASSRQGYNEQFF
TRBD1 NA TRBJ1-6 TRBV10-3 TGTGCCATGAGGGACAGCTCCTATAATTCACCCCTCCACTTT CAMRDSSYNSPLHF
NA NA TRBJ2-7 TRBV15 TGTGCCACCAGCAGAGTGAGACAGGCCTACGAGCAGTACTTC CATSRVRQAYEQYF
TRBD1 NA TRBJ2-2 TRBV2 TGTGCCAGCAGTGAACTACAGGGGGTTACCGGGGAGCTGTTTTTT CASSELQGVTGELFF
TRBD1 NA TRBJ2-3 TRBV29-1 TGCAGCGCCGGGACAGGGGAAGATACGCAGTATTTT CSAGTGEDTQYF
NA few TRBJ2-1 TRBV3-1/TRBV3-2 TGTGCCAGCAGCCAAAGGCAGGTCTACAATGAGCAGTTCTTC CASSQRQVYNEQFF
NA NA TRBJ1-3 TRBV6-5 TGTGCCAGCAGTTACTCGGCAGGGGCTGGAAACACCATATATTTT CASSYSAGAGNTIYF
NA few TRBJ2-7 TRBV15 TGTGCCACCAGCAGAGATGAGACACTCCCCTACGAGCAGTACTTC CATSRDETLPYEQYF
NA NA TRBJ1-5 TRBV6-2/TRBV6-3 TGTGCCAGCAGCTGGGACAACAATCAGCCCCAGCATTTT CASSWDNNQPQHF
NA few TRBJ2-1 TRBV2 TGTGCCAGCGGCCTCGGACTACTACATTACAATGAGCAGTTCTTC CASGLGLLHYNEQFF
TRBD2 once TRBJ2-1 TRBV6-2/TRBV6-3 TGTGCCAGCAGACCTCAGGGGCTAGCGGGAGTAGGTAATGAGCAGTTCTTC CASRPQGLAGVGNEQFF
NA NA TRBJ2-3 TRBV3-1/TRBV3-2 TGTGCCAGCAGGCTCGGAGGAACAGATACGCAGTATTTT CASRLGGTDTQYF
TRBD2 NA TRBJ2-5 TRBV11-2 TGTGCCAGCAGCTCCGGACTAGCGGGAGGAGAGACCCAGTACTTC CASSSGLAGGETQYF
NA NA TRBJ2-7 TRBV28 TGTGCCAGCAGTCTCCGCGGCTCGTCAGGGGCTCATTTTTACGAGCAGTACTTC CASSLRGSSGAHFYEQYF
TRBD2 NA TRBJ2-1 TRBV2 TGTGCCAGCGAGGGACTAGCGTATGACAATGAGCAGTTCTTC CASEGLAYDNEQFF
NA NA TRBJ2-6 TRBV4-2 TGTGCCAGCAGCCAAGAGGCCGTACAGGCCTCTGGGGCCAACGTCCTGACTTTC CASSQEAVQASGANVLTF
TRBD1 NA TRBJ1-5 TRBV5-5 TGTGCCAGCAGCAATGACAGGGAATTAGGCAATCAGCCCCAGCATTTT CASSNDRELGNQPQHF
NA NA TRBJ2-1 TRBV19 TGTGCCAGTAGTGGCGTCGGGTCGATCTACAATGAGCAGTTCTTC CASSGVGSIYNEQFF
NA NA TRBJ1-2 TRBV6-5 TGTGCCAGCAGTTCCCAGGGAGGGAGCTCATACGGCTACACCTTC CASSSQGGSSYGYTF
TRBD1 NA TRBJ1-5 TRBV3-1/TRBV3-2 TGTGCCAGCAGCCGACAGGGGGCTCTATTCCAGCCCCAGCATTTT CASSRQGALFQPQHF
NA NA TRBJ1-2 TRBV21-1 TGTGCCAGCAGCTTCCGGACAGTGAACTATGGCTACACCTTC CASSFRTVNYGYTF